This TCR beta chain was found in a study of blood T cells in healthy people across ages. General study results and limits: For the donors, CMV status was unknown and possibly confounded expanded clonotype changes. Both naive CD4+ cell counts and diversity were greater in long-lived donors than in aged donors.

A minimum of 6 million PBMCs was isolated per sample. Germline-derived CDR1 and CDR2 are LGHNA and YSLEER. V lost 0 bases, J lost 4 bases, and 12 bases lay in between. This CDR3 region has 15 residues. This clonotype was observed a handful of times. The antigen is not known. Then a second PCR, running about 6 to 11 cycles, was carried out with a sample-barcoded 5' primer and a J-beta primer mix. MiXCR, run by TCRdb on the 5' RACE reads, gives a single entry per CDR3 protein. This table holds under 750,000 distinct CDR3 sequences, around 50% found once. The sequenced sample consisted of blood. The rearrangement joins TRBV4-3 to TRBJ2-5; D is unresolved. This TCR came from a man older than 75 in good health. CDR3 sequence (DNA): TGCGCCAGCAGCCAAGATCCTGGGCCGAGAGAGACCCAGTACTTC. Amino acids: CASSQDPGPRETQYF.